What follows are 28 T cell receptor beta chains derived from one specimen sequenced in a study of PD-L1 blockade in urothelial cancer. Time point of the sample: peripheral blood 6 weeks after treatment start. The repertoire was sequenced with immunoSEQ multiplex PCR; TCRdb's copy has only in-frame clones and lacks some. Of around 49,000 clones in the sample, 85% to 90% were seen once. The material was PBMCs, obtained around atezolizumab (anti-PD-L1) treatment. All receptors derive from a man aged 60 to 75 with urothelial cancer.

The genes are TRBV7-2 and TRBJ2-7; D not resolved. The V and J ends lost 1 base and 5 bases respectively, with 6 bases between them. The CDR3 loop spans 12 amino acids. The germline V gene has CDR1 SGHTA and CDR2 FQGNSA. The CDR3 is CASSLDLNEQYF. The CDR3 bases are TGTGCCAGCAGCTTAGACTTGAACGAGCAGTACTTC. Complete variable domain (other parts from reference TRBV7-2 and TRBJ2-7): GAGVSQSPSNKVTEKGKDVELRCDPISGHTALYWYRQSLGQGLEFLIYFQGNSAPDKSGLPSDRFSAERTGGSVSTLTIQRTQQEDSAVYLCASSLDLNEQYFGPGTRLTVT.

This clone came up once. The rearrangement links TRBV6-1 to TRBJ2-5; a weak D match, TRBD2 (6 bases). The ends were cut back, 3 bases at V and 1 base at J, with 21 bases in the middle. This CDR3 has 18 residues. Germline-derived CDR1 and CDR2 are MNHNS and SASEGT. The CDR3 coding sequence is TGTGCCAGCAGTGATAGAGACCTTGGGGACTGGGTCCAAGAGACCCAGTACTTC. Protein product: CASSDRDLGDWVQETQYF.

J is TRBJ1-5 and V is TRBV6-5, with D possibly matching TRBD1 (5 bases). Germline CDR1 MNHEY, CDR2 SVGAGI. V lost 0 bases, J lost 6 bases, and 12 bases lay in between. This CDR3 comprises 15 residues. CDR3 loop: CASSYSGQGGQPQHF. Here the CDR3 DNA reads TGTGCCAGCAGTTACTCAGGGCAGGGCGGTCAGCCCCAGCATTTT.

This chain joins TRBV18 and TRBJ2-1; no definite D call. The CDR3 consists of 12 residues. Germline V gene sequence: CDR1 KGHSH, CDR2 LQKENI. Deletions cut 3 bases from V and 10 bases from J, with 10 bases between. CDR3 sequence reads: CASSPQFREQFF. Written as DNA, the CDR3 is TGTGCCAGCTCACCCCAGTTTCGAGAGCAGTTCTTC.

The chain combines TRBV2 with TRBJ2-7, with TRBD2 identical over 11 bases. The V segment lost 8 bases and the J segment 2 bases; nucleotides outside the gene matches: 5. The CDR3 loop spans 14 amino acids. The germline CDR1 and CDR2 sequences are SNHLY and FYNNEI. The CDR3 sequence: CASHGTSGPYEQYF. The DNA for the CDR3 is TGTGCCAGCCACGGGACTAGCGGTCCCTACGAGCAGTACTTC. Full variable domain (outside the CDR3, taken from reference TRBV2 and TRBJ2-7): EPEVTQTPSHQVTQMGQEVILRCVPISNHLYFYWYRQILGQKVEFLVSFYNNEISEKSEIFDDQFSVERPDGSNFTLKIRSTKLEDSAMYFCASHGTSGPYEQYFGPGTRLTVT.

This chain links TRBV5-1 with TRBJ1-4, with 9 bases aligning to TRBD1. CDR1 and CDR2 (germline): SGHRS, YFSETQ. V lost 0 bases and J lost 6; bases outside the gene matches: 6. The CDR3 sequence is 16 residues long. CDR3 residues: CASSLDPGTGYEKLFF. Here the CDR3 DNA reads TGCGCCAGCAGCTTGGATCCCGGGACAGGGTATGAAAAACTGTTTTTT.

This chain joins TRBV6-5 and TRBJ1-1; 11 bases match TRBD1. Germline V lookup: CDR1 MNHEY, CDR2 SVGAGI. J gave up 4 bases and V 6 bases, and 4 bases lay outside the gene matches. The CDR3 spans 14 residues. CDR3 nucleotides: TGTGCCAGCAGCCGGACAGGGGGCGGCACTGAAGCTTTCTTT. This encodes CASSRTGGGTEAFF.

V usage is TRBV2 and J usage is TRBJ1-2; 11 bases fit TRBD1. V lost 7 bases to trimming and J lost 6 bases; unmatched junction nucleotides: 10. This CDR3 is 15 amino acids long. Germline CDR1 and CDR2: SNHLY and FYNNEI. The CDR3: CASNTIGQGADGYTF. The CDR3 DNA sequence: TGTGCCAGCAATACAATTGGACAGGGGGCTGATGGCTACACCTTC.

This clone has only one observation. This CDR3 reads CASSQGTIEQYF. The CDR3 bases are TGTGCCAGCAGTCAGGGGACAATCGAGCAGTACTTC. V usage is TRBV6-6 and J usage is TRBJ2-7; weak D call: TRBD1 (6 bases). Between the trimmed V and J ends, which lost 5 bases and 6 bases, there was a span of 11 bases. This CDR3 spans 12 amino acids. The germline V gene encodes CDR1 MNHNY and CDR2 SVGAGI (reference sequence).

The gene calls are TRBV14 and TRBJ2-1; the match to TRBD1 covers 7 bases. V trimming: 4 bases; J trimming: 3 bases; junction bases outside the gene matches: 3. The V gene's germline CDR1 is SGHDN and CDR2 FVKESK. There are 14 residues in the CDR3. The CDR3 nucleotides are TGTGCCAGCAGCCGACGACAGGGCTACAATGAGCAGTTCTTC. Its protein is CASSRRQGYNEQFF.

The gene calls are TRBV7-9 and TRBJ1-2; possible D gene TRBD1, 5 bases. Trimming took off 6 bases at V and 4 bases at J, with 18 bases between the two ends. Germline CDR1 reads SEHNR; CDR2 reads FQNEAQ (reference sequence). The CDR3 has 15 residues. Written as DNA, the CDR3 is TGTGCCAGCAGTGGTCTGGGCGGGACGCTCTATGGCTACACCTTC. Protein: CASSGLGGTLYGYTF.

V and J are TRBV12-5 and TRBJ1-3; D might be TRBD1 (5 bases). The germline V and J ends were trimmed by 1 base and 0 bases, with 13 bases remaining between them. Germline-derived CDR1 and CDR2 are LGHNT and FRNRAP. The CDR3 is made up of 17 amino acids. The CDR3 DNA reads TGTGCTAGTGGTTTGGACTCCCGCAGGGCCTCTGGAAACACCATATATTTT. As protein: CASGLDSRRASGNTIYF.

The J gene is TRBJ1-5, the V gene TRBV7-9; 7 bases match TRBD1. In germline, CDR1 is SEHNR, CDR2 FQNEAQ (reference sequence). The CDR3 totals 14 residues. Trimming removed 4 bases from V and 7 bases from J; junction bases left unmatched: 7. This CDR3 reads CASSSTTGRQPQHF. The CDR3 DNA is TGTGCCAGCAGCTCAACGACAGGGCGGCAGCCCCAGCATTTT.

For the CDR3, the DNA is TGTGCCAGCAGCTTAGTCGACCAGGGGTCCTACGAGCAGTACTTC. Translation: CASSLVDQGSYEQYF. V and J are TRBV11-2 and TRBJ2-7; tentative D call: TRBD1 (6 bases). Germline assignment: CDR1 SGHAT and CDR2 FQNNGV. The CDR3 extends over 15 amino acids. Trimming removed 1 base at V and 1 base at J, with 11 bases between.

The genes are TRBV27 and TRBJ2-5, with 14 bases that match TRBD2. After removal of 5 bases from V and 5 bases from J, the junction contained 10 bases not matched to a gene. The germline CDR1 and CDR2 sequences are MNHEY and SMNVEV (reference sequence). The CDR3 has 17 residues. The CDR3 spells CASSLRTSGGHGETQYF. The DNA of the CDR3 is TGTGCCAGCAGTCTGCGGACTAGCGGGGGGCACGGGGAGACCCAGTACTTC.

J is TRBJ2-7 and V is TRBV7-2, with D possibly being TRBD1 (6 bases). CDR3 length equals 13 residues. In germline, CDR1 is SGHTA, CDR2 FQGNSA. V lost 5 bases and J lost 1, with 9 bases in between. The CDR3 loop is CASSPRGSYEQYF. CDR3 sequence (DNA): TGTGCCAGCAGCCCCAGGGGATCCTACGAGCAGTACTTC. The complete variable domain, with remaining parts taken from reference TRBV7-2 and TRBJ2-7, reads GAGVSQSPSNKVTEKGKDVELRCDPISGHTALYWYRQSLGQGLEFLIYFQGNSAPDKSGLPSDRFSAERTGGSVSTLTIQRTQQEDSAVYLCASSPRGSYEQYFGPGTRLTVT.

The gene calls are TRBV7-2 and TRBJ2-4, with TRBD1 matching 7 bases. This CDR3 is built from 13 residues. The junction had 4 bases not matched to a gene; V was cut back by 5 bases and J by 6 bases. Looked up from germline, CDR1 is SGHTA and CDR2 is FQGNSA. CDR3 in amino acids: CASSTSGGNIQYF. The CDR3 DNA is TGTGCCAGCAGCACTTCAGGGGGAAACATTCAGTACTTC. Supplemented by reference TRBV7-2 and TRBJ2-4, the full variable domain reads GAGVSQSPSNKVTEKGKDVELRCDPISGHTALYWYRQSLGQGLEFLIYFQGNSAPDKSGLPSDRFSAERTGGSVSTLTIQRTQQEDSAVYLCASSTSGGNIQYFGAGTRLSVL.

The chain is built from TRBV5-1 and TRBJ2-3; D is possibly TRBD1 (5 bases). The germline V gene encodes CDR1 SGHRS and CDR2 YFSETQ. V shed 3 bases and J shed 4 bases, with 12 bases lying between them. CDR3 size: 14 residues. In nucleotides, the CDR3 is TGCGCCAGCAGCTCCCAGGGTTGGGCAGATACGCAGTATTTT. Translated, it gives CASSSQGWADTQYF. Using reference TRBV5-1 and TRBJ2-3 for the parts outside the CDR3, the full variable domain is KAGVTQTPRYLIKTRGQQVTLSCSPISGHRSVSWYQQTPGQGLQFLFEYFSETQRNKGNFPGRFSGRQFSNSRSEMNVSTLELGDSALYLCASSSQGWADTQYFGPGTRLTVL.

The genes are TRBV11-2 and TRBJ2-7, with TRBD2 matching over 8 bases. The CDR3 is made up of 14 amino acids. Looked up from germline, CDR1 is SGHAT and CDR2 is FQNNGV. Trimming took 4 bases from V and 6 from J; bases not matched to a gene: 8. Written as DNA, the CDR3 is TGTGCCAGCAGCTCACTCGTGGGGACTAGCGAGCAGTACTTC. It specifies CASSSLVGTSEQYF.

This chain's CDR3 is CASSDYTGELFF. The CDR3, as DNA: TGTGCCAGCAGTGACTACACCGGGGAGCTGTTTTTT. The V call is TRBV2, the J call TRBJ2-2; no definite D call. V gave up 3 bases and J gave up 3 bases, with 2 bases separating them. CDR1 and CDR2 from the germline V gene are SNHLY and FYNNEI. This CDR3 is 12 amino acids long.

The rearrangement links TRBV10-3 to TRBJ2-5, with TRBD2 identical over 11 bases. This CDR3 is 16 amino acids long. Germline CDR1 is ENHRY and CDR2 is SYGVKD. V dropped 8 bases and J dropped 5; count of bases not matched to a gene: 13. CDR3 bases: TGTGCCATCGGTGCCCGTCTAGCGGGAGGCGGGGAGACCCAGTACTTC. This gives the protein CAIGARLAGGGETQYF.

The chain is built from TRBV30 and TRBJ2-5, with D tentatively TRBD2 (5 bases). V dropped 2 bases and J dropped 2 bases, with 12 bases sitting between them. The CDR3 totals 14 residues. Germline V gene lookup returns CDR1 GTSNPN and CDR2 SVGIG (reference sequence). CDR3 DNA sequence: TGTGCCTGGAGTTCCGGGGTCAGTCAAGAGACCCAGTACTTC. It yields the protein CAWSSGVSQETQYF. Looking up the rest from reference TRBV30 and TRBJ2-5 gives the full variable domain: SQTIHQWPATLVQPVGSPLSLECTVEGTSNPNLYWYRQAAGRGLQLLFYSVGIGQISSEVPQNLSASRPQDRQFILSSKKLLLSDSGFYLCAWSSGVSQETQYFGPGTRLLVL.

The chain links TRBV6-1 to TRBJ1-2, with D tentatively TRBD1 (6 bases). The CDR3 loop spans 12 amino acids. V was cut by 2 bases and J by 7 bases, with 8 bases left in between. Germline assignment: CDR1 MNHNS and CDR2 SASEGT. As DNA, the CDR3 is TGTGCCAGCAGTGAACTAGGGGGTGGCTACACCTTC. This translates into CASSELGGGYTF.

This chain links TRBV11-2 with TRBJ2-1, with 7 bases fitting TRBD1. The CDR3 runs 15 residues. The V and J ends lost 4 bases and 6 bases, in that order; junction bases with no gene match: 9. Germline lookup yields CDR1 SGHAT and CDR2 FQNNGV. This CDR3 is CASSSQGGYFNEQFF. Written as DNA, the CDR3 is TGTGCCAGCAGCTCCCAAGGGGGCTACTTCAATGAGCAGTTCTTC.

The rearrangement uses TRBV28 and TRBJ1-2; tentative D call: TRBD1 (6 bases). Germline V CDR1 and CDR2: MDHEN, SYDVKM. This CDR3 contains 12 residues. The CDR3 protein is CRTSGVNGGYTF. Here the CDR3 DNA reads TGTCGAACCTCAGGGGTGAATGGTGGCTACACCTTC.

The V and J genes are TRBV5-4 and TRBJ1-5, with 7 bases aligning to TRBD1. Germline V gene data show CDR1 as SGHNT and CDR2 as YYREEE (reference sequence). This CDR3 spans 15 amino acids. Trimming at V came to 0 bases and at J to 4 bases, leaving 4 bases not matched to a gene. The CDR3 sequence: CASSLGGQPNQPQHF. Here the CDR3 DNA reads TGTGCCAGCAGCTTGGGGGGACAGCCTAATCAGCCCCAGCATTTT.

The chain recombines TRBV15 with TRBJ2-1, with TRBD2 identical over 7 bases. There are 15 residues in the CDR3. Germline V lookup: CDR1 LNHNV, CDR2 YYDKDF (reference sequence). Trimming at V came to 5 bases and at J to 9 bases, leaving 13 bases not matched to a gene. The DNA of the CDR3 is TGTGCCACCAGCCCCTCCGGGACTATTACTCCTGAGCAGTTCTTC. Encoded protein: CATSPSGTITPEQFF.

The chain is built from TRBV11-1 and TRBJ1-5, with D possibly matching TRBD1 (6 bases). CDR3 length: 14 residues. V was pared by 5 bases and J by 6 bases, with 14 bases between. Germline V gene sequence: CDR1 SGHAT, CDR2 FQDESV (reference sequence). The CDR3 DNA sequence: TGTGCCAGCAGCACCGGGGGGGGCGGTCAGCCCCAGCATTTT. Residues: CASSTGGGGQPQHF.